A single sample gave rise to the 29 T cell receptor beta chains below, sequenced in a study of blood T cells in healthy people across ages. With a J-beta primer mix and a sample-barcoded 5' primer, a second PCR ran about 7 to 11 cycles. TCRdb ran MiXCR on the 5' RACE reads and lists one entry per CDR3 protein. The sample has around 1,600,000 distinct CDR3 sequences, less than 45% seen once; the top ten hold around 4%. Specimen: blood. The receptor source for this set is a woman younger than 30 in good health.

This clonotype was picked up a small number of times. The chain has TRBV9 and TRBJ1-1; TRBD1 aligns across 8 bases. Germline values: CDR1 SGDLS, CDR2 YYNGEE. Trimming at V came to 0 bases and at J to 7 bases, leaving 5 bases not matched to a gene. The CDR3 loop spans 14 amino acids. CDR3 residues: CASSVDQGAGEAFF. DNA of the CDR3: TGTGCCAGCAGCGTAGACCAGGGGGCGGGTGAAGCTTTCTTT.

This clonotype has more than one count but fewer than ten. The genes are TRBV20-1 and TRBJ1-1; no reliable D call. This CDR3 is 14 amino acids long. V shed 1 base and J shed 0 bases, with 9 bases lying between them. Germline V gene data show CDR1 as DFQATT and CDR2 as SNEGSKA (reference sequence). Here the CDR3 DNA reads TGCAGTGCTAGAGTTTCCAATATGAACACTGAAGCTTTCTTT. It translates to CSARVSNMNTEAFF.

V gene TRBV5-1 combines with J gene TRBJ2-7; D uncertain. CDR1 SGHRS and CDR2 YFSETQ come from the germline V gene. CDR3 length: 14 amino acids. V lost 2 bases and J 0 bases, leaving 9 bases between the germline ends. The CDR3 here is CASSFRAASYEQYF. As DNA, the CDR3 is TGCGCCAGCAGCTTCCGGGCGGCCTCCTACGAGCAGTACTTC.

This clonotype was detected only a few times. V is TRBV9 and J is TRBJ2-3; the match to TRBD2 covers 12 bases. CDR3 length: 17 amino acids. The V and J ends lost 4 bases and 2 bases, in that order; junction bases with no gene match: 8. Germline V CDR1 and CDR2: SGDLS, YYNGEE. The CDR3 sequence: CASSTGTSGGLTDTQYF. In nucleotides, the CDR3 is TGTGCCAGCAGCACCGGTACTAGCGGGGGGCTCACAGATACGCAGTATTTT.

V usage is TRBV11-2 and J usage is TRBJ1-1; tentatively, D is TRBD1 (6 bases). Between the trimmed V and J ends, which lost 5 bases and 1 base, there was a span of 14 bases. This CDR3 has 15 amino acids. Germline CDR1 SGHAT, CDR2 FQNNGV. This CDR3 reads CASSLQGGSNTEAFF. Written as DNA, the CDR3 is TGTGCCAGCAGCCTACAGGGAGGGTCGAACACTGAAGCTTTCTTT.

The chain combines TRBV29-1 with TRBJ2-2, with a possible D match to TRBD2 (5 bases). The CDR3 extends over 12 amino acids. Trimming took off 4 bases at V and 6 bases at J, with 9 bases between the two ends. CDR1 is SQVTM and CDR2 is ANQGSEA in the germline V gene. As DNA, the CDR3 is TGCAGCGTTGTGGGCGGGTCCGGGGAGCTGTTTTTT. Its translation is CSVVGGSGELFF.

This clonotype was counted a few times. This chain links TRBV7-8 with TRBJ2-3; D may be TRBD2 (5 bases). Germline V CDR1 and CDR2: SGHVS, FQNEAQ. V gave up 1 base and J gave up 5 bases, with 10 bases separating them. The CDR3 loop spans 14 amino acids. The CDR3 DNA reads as TGTGCCAGCAGCTTAGTATCGGGGATAGATACGCAGTATTTT. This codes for CASSLVSGIDTQYF. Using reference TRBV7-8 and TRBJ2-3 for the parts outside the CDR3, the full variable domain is GAGVSQSPRYKVAKRGQDVALRCDPISGHVSLFWYQQALGQGPEFLTYFQNEAQLDKSGLPSDRFFAERPEGSVSTLKIQRTQQEDSAVYLCASSLVSGIDTQYFGPGTRLTVL.

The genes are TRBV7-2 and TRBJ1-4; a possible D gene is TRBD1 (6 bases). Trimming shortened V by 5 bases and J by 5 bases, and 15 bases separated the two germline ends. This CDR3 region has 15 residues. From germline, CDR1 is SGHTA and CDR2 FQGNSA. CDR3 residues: CASSPRGGPNEKLFF. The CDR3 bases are TGTGCCAGCAGCCCAAGGGGGGGCCCAAATGAAAAACTGTTTTTT. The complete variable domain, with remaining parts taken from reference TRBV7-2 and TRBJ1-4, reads GAGVSQSPSNKVTEKGKDVELRCDPISGHTALYWYRQSLGQGLEFLIYFQGNSAPDKSGLPSDRFSAERTGGSVSTLTIQRTQQEDSAVYLCASSPRGGPNEKLFFGSGTQLSVL.

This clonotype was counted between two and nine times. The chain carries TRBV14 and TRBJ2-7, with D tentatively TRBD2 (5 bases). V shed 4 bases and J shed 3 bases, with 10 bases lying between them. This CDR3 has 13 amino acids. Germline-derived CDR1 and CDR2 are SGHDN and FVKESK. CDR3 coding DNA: TGTGCCAGCAGCCCGGAGGCCAGCTACGAGCAGTACTTC. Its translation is CASSPEASYEQYF. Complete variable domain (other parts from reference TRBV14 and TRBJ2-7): EAGVTQFPSHSVIEKGQTVTLRCDPISGHDNLYWYRRVMGKEIKFLLHFVKESKQDESGMPNNRFLAERTGGTYSTLKVQPAELEDSGVYFCASSPEASYEQYFGPGTRLTVT.

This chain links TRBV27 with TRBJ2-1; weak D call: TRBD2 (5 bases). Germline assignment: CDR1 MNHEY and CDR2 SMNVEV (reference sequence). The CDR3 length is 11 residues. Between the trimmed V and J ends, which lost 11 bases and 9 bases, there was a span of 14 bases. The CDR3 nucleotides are TGTGCCTGCACCCTCGGAGGTGAGCAGTTCTTC. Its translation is CACTLGGEQFF.

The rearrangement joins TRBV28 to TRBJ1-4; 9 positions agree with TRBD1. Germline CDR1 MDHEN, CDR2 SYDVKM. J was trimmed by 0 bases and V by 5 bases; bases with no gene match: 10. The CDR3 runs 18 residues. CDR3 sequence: CASSAGQGRGATNEKLFF. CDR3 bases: TGTGCCAGCAGTGCCGGACAGGGGAGAGGAGCAACTAATGAAAAACTGTTTTTT.

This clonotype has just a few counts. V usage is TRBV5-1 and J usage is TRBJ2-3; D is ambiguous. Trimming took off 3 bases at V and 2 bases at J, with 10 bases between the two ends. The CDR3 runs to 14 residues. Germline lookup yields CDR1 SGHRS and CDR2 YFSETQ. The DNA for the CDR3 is TGCGCCAGCAGCTGGGCCCCTCCCACAGATACGCAGTATTTT. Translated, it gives CASSWAPPTDTQYF.

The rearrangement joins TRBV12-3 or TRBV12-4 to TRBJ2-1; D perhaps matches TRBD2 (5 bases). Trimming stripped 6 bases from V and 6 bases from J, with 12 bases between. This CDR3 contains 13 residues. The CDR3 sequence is CASRPGVVNEQFF. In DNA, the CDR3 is TGTGCCAGCAGACCCGGGGTCGTCAATGAGCAGTTCTTC.

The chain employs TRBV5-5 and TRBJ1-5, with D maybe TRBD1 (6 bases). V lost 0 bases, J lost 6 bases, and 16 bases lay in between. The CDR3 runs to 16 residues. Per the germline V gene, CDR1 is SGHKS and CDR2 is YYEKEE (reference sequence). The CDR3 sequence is CASSLGVRGSRQPQHF. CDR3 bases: TGTGCCAGCAGCTTGGGCGTCAGGGGATCTCGTCAGCCCCAGCATTTT.

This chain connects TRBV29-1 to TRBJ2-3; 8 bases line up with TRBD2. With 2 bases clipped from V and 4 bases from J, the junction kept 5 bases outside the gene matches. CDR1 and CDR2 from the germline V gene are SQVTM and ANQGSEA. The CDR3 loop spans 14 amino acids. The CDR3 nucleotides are TGCAGCGTTGAAATGGCGGGAGGCTCAGATACGCAGTATTTT. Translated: CSVEMAGGSDTQYF.

CDR3 sequence (DNA): TGTGCCAGCAGGTTACAGGAAAAGAACACTGAAGCTTTCTTT. It is translated as CASRLQEKNTEAFF. The gene calls are TRBV12-3 or TRBV12-4 and TRBJ1-1; tentatively, D is TRBD1 (5 bases). V lost 6 bases and J 1 base, leaving 12 bases between the germline ends. This CDR3 is 14 amino acids long.

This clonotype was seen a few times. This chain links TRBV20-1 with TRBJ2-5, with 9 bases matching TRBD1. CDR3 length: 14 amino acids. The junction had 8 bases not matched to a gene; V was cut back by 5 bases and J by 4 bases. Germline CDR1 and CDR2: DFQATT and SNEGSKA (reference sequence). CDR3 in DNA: TGCAGTGCTGCAGCCGGGACAGGGTTAGAGACCCAGTACTTC. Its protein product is CSAAAGTGLETQYF.

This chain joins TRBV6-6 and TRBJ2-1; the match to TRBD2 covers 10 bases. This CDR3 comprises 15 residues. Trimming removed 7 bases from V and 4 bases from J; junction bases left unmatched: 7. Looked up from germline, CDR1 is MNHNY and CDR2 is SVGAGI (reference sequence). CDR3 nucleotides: TGTGCCAGCACCTGGGGTAGCGGGGGGTACAATGAGCAGTTCTTC. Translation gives CASTWGSGGYNEQFF.

CDR3 sequence: CASSLGQGHSPLHF. CDR3 nucleotide sequence: TGTGCCAGCAGCCTAGGACAGGGCCATTCACCCCTCCACTTT. The chain has TRBV12-3 or TRBV12-4 and TRBJ1-6, with 8 bases fitting TRBD1. With 6 bases clipped from V and 8 bases from J, the junction kept 6 bases outside the gene matches. This CDR3 comprises 14 residues.

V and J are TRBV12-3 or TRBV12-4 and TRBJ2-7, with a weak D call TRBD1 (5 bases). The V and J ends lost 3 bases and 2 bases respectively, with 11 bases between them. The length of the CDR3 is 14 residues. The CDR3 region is CASSFKPGTYEQYF. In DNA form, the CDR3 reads TGTGCCAGCAGTTTTAAGCCAGGGACCTACGAGCAGTACTTC.

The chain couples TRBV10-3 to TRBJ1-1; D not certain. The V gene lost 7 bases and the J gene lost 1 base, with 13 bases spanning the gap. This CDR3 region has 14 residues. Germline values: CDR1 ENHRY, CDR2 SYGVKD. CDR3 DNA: TGTGCCATCACTTCGGGATTTTCGAACACTGAAGCTTTCTTT. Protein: CAITSGFSNTEAFF.

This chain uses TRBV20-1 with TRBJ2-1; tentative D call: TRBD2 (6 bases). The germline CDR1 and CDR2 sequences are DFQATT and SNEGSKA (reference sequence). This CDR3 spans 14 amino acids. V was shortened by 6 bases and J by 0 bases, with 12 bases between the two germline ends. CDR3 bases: TGCAGTGCCCCGGGGGAAAGCTCCTACAATGAGCAGTTCTTC. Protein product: CSAPGESSYNEQFF.

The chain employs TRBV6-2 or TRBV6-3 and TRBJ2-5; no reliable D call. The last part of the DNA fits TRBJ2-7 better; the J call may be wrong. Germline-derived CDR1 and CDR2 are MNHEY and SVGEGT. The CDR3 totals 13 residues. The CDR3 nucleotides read TGTGCCAGCACCAATGGCCGAACGAACGAGCAGTACTTC. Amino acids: CASTNGRTNEQYF.

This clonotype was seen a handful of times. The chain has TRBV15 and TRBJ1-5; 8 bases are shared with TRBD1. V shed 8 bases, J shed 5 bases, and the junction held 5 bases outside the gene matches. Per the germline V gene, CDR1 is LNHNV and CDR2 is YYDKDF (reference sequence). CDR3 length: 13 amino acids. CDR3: CATSGQGDQPQHF. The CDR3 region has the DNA TGTGCCACCTCCGGACAGGGCGATCAGCCCCAGCATTTT. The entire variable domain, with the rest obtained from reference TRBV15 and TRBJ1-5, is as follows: DAMVIQNPRYQVTQFGKPVTLSCSQTLNHNVMYWYQQKSSQAPKLLFHYYDKDFNNEADTPDNFQSRRPNTSFCFLDIRSPGLGDTAMYLCATSGQGDQPQHFGDGTRLSIL.

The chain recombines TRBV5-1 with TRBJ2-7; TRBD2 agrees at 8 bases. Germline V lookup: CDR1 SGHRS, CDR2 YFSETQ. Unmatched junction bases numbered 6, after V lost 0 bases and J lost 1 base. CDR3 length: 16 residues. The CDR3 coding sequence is TGCGCCAGCAGCTTGGGTAATAGCGGGACGTCCTACGAGCAGTACTTC. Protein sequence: CASSLGNSGTSYEQYF.

DNA of the CDR3: TGCAGTGCTACCTGGGACAGGCGTTTTGAGCAGTACTTC. This translates into CSATWDRRFEQYF. This chain joins TRBV20-1 and TRBJ2-1; TRBD1 matches 8 bases. The J call may be mistaken, given a closer DNA end match to TRBJ2-7. The CDR3 spans 13 residues. Germline V gene lookup returns CDR1 DFQATT and CDR2 SNEGSKA (reference sequence).

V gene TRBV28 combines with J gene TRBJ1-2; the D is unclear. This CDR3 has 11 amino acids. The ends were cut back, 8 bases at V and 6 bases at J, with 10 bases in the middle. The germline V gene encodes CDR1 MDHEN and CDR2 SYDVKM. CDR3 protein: CASQQQNGYTF. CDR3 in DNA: TGTGCCAGCCAGCAGCAGAATGGCTACACCTTC.

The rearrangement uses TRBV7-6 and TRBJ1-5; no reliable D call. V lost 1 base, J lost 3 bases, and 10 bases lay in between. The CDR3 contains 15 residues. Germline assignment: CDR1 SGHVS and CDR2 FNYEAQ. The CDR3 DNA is TGTGCCAGCAGCTTAGATGTCGGGGTCAATCAGCCCCAGCATTTT. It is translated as CASSLDVGVNQPQHF.

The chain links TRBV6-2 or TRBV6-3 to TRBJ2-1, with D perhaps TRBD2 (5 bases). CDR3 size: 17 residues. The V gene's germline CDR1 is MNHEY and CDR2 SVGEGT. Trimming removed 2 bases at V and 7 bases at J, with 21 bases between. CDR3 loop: CASSYNLIGPRRNEQFF. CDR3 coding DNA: TGTGCCAGCAGTTACAATTTGATAGGCCCGAGGAGGAATGAGCAGTTCTTC.